This passage covers 22 T cell receptor beta chains from one sample sequenced in a study of shared clonotypes between healthy human individuals. Sequenced by immunoSEQ multiplex PCR; TCRdb stores in-frame clones only, minus some. In the table there are about 2.4 million clones, more than 85% of which are singletons. Sequencing used naive CD4+ T cells from PBMCs. Subset described: CD45RA+ positively selected. The receptors shown here come from a man aged 18-30 years in good health. Some clones in this sample may be carry-over from other donors' samples.

The chain joins TRBV2 to TRBJ2-1; no clear D gene. V shed 11 bases and J shed 1 base, with 12 bases lying between them. Germline lookup yields CDR1 SNHLY and CDR2 FYNNEI. The CDR3 is made up of 13 amino acids. In nucleotides, the CDR3 is TGTGCCTCCACGGATAAATCCTACAATGAGCAGTTCTTC. It yields the protein CASTDKSYNEQFF. Full variable domain (outside the CDR3, taken from reference TRBV2 and TRBJ2-1): EPEVTQTPSHQVTQMGQEVILRCVPISNHLYFYWYRQILGQKVEFLVSFYNNEISEKSEIFDDQFSVERPDGSNFTLKIRSTKLEDSAMYFCASTDKSYNEQFFGPGTRLTVL.

This chain links TRBV7-2 with TRBJ2-5; D unclear. The length of the CDR3 is 12 residues. The V gene lost 8 bases and the J gene lost 0 bases, with 7 bases spanning the gap. Germline V lookup: CDR1 SGHTA, CDR2 FQGNSA. The CDR3 sequence: CASQAYQETQYF. DNA for the CDR3: TGTGCCAGCCAAGCGTACCAAGAGACCCAGTACTTC.

V gene TRBV11-3 combines with J gene TRBJ2-1; 7 bases map to TRBD2. The CDR3 length is 16 residues. The ends lost 8 bases at V and 9 bases at J; junction bases unmatched: 19. Germline CDR1 reads SGHNT; CDR2 reads YENEEA. The CDR3 nucleotides read TGTGCCAGCTCCCGTCGGGCGGGAGATGGTTTCGGTGAGCAGTTCTTC. Protein product: CASSRRAGDGFGEQFF.

This chain links TRBV5-6 with TRBJ1-1; D remains ambiguous. Germline lookup yields CDR1 SGHDT and CDR2 YYEEEE. The length of the CDR3 is 15 residues. V gave up 0 bases and J gave up 1 base, with 10 bases separating them. CDR3 protein: CASSLGPDQNTEAFF. The CDR3 nucleotides are TGTGCCAGCAGCTTGGGTCCGGATCAGAACACTGAAGCTTTCTTT.

The gene calls are TRBV7-9 and TRBJ2-1; 7 bases are shared with TRBD2. Trimming cost V 3 bases and J 4 bases; bases outside gene matches: 15. The germline CDR1 and CDR2 sequences are SEHNR and FQNEAQ (reference sequence). The CDR3 is 18 residues long. Here the CDR3 DNA reads TGTGCCAGCAGCTTCCCCCGAGGATGGCGGGAGTTGTACAATGAGCAGTTCTTC. This translates into CASSFPRGWRELYNEQFF.

V is TRBV10-1 and J is TRBJ2-2; a possible D gene is TRBD1 (5 bases). The CDR3 has 16 amino acids. CDR1 is WNHNN and CDR2 is SYGVQD in the germline V gene (reference sequence). The V end was cut by 2 bases, the J end by 2 bases, with 12 bases between. CDR3 DNA sequence: TGCGCCAGCAGTGAGACAGGAATCTCAAACACCGGGGAGCTGTTTTTT. This translates into CASSETGISNTGELFF.

Worth noting for this clone: Relative to the germline gene, one junction end is altered; a read error may explain this. The gene calls are TRBV2 and TRBJ1-2; D gene unclear. The CDR3 has 11 amino acids. Germline values: CDR1 SNHLY, CDR2 FYNNEI. CDR3 residues: CASSESWSVAF. The CDR3 coding sequence is TGTGCCAGCAGTGAATCGTGGTCGGTGGCCTTC.

The rearrangement joins TRBV19 to TRBJ2-7; no reliable D call. Germline lookup yields CDR1 LNHDA and CDR2 SQIVND (reference sequence). The CDR3 contains 14 residues. Trimming cost V 5 bases and J 0 bases, with 11 bases left between them. The CDR3 protein is CASSAAGSSYEQYF. The CDR3 DNA reads as TGTGCCAGTAGTGCGGCAGGTAGCTCCTACGAGCAGTACTTC.

J is TRBJ2-5 and V is TRBV18; 7 nucleotides align to TRBD1. The CDR3 has 16 amino acids. V lost 3 bases to trimming and J lost 0 bases; unmatched junction nucleotides: 7. Germline assignment: CDR1 KGHSH and CDR2 LQKENI. DNA for the CDR3: TGTGCCAGCTCACCCATGACAGGGATGTACCAAGAGACCCAGTACTTC. This codes for CASSPMTGMYQETQYF.

This clone was recorded once. V gene TRBV28 combines with J gene TRBJ2-7; no definite D call. Germline V lookup: CDR1 MDHEN, CDR2 SYDVKM. V lost 5 bases and J lost 1, with 15 bases in between. The CDR3 loop spans 15 amino acids. The CDR3 sequence is CASSPFLRRSYEQYF. DNA for the CDR3: TGTGCCAGCAGTCCGTTCTTAAGAAGATCCTACGAGCAGTACTTC.

J is TRBJ2-5 and V is TRBV30; no clear D. The V end was cut by 4 bases, the J end by 4 bases, with 19 bases between. Germline CDR1 and CDR2: GTSNPN and SVGIG (reference sequence). The CDR3 is 15 amino acids. CDR3 nucleotide sequence: TGTGCCTGGACTCCGGGCCCGGGCGAGTTAGAGACCCAGTACTTC. Protein sequence: CAWTPGPGELETQYF.

The chain is built from TRBV28 and TRBJ2-4; D might be TRBD2 (6 bases). V was clipped by 7 bases and J by 0 bases, with 13 bases between them. Germline V lookup: CDR1 MDHEN, CDR2 SYDVKM. This CDR3 region has 15 residues. The CDR3, as DNA: TGTGCCAGCACACATCAAGCGGGAGCCAAAAACATTCAGTACTTC. Its protein product is CASTHQAGAKNIQYF. Full variable domain (rest looked up from reference TRBV28 and TRBJ2-4): DVKVTQSSRYLVKRTGEKVFLECVQDMDHENMFWYRQDPGLGLRLIYFSYDVKMKEKGDIPEGYSVSREKKERFSLILESASTNQTSMYLCASTHQAGAKNIQYFGAGTRLSVL.

The rearrangement links TRBV11-1 to TRBJ1-3; D call uncertain. Trimming pared 4 bases from V and 0 bases from J, leaving 13 bases between. In germline, CDR1 is SGHAT, CDR2 FQDESV (reference sequence). The CDR3 has 16 amino acids. The CDR3 DNA is TGTGCCAGCAGCTACGGGCTGGCAGCCTCTGGAAACACCATATATTTT. It codes for CASSYGLAASGNTIYF. Full variable domain (remainder filled in from reference TRBV11-1 and TRBJ1-3): EAEVAQSPRYKITEKSQAVAFWCDPISGHATLYWYRQILGQGPELLVQFQDESVVDDSQLPKDRFSAERLKGVDSTLKIQPAELGDSAMYLCASSYGLAASGNTIYFGEGSWLTVV.

This chain links TRBV9 with TRBJ2-1; 7 bases are shared with TRBD2. CDR3 length: 12 amino acids. The V gene end was trimmed by 8 bases and the J gene end by 12 bases; junction bases not matched to a gene: 11. Germline-derived CDR1 and CDR2 are SGDLS and YYNGEE. CDR3 bases: TGTGCCAGTTCGGGACTAAGTTCCTTGCAGTTCTTC. As protein: CASSGLSSLQFF. Full variable domain (rest looked up from reference TRBV9 and TRBJ2-1): DSGVTQTPKHLITATGQRVTLRCSPRSGDLSVYWYQQSLDQGLQFLIQYYNGEERAKGNILERFSAQQFPDLHSELNLSSLELGDSALYFCASSGLSSLQFFGPGTRLTVL.

V and J are TRBV4-2 and TRBJ2-2; 9 bases map to TRBD2. Per germline, CDR1 LGHNA and CDR2 YNFKEQ. The CDR3 loop spans 18 amino acids. Germline trimming cut 1 base from V and 1 base from J; bases unmatched to any gene: 7. The CDR3 loop reads CASSQGSSGRENTGELFF. The CDR3 bases are TGTGCCAGCAGCCAAGGGAGTAGCGGGAGAGAGAACACCGGGGAGCTGTTTTTT.

The CDR3 nucleotides read TGTGCCAGCAGTTTCAGGGCAGAAGGGGAGCAGTACTTC. It codes for CASSFRAEGEQYF. The chain combines TRBV6-5 with TRBJ2-7; weak D call: TRBD1 (5 bases). The ends were cut back, 4 bases at V and 7 bases at J, with 14 bases in the middle. Germline loops: CDR1 MNHEY, CDR2 SVGAGI. The CDR3 loop spans 13 amino acids.

This clone was observed a handful of times. The chain carries TRBV28 and TRBJ1-2; D might be TRBD1 (5 bases). Deletions cut 4 bases from V and 3 bases from J, with 15 bases between. The CDR3 is 15 residues long. CDR1 MDHEN and CDR2 SYDVKM come from the germline V gene. CDR3 DNA sequence: TGTGCCAGCAGTTGGGGCCCGACGGTTTACTATGGCTACACCTTC. Translating gives CASSWGPTVYYGYTF.

The chain is built from TRBV5-1 and TRBJ2-2; TRBD2 agrees at 12 bases. After removal of 5 bases from V and 4 bases from J, the junction contained 15 bases not matched to a gene. Per germline, CDR1 SGHRS and CDR2 YFSETQ. CDR3 length: 19 residues. CDR3 residues: CASRLAGGRLGKSTGELFF. DNA for the CDR3: TGCGCCAGCAGACTAGCGGGAGGCCGATTGGGGAAGAGCACCGGGGAGCTGTTTTTT.

In the case of this clone: Other DNA sequences of this sample code for an identical CDR3. The V gene is TRBV2, the J gene TRBJ2-1; D is undetermined. The CDR3 runs to 14 residues. CDR1 is SNHLY, CDR2 FYNNEI, per germline. Trimming took off 6 bases at V and 0 bases at J, with 9 bases between the two ends. CDR3 DNA sequence: TGTGCCAGCAGAGGCTATAGCTCCTACAATGAGCAGTTCTTC. Translating gives CASRGYSSYNEQFF. The full variable domain, in which reference TRBV2 and TRBJ2-1 provide the parts outside the CDR3, is EPEVTQTPSHQVTQMGQEVILRCVPISNHLYFYWYRQILGQKVEFLVSFYNNEISEKSEIFDDQFSVERPDGSNFTLKIRSTKLEDSAMYFCASRGYSSYNEQFFGPGTRLTVL.

The V and J genes are TRBV5-6 and TRBJ1-5; no firm D call. Trimming left V 4 bases short and J 9 bases short, with 14 bases between. Per the germline V gene, CDR1 is SGHDT and CDR2 is YYEEEE. CDR3 size: 13 residues. Here the CDR3 reads CASSTDPGRPQHF. The CDR3 coding sequence is TGTGCCAGCAGCACAGACCCGGGCCGGCCCCAGCATTTT.

This chain connects TRBV5-1 to TRBJ1-2; D may be TRBD1 (6 bases). This CDR3 comprises 15 residues. The V gene's germline CDR1 is SGHRS and CDR2 YFSETQ. The V and J ends lost 3 bases and 4 bases respectively, with 16 bases between them. The CDR3 DNA is TGCGCCAGCAGCTACGAACCGACAGGCCCCTATGGCTACACCTTC. Translating gives CASSYEPTGPYGYTF.

Written as DNA, the CDR3 is TGTGCCAGCAGCTCGGGGCTAACTGAGACCCAGTACTTC. Its translation: CASSSGLTETQYF. This chain connects TRBV9 to TRBJ2-5; D may match TRBD1 or TRBD2 (5 bases each). Trimming pared 4 bases from V and 5 bases from J, leaving 12 bases between. Per germline, CDR1 SGDLS and CDR2 YYNGEE. This CDR3 comprises 13 residues.